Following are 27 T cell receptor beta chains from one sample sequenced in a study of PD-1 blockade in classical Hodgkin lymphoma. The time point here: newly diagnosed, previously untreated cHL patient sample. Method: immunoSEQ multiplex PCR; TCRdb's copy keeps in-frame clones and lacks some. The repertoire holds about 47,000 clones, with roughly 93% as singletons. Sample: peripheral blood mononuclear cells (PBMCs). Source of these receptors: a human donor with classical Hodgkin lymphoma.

CDR3 residues: CASSLRAWTSGAGETQYF. CDR3 nucleotide sequence: TGTGCCAGCAGTTTAAGAGCGTGGACTAGCGGGGCCGGGGAGACCCAGTACTTC. J is TRBJ2-5 and V is TRBV28; 12 bases line up with TRBD2. Germline lookup yields CDR1 MDHEN and CDR2 SYDVKM. Trimming removed 2 bases from V and 5 bases from J; junction bases left unmatched: 12. The length of the CDR3 is 18 residues.

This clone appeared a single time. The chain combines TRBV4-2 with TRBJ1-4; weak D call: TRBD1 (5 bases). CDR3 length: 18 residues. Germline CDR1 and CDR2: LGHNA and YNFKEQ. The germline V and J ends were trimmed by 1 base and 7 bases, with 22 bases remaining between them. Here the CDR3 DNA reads TGTGCCAGCAGCCAAGGGACCCTGGGACTACGCCCCAGTGAAAAACTGTTTTTT. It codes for CASSQGTLGLRPSEKLFF.

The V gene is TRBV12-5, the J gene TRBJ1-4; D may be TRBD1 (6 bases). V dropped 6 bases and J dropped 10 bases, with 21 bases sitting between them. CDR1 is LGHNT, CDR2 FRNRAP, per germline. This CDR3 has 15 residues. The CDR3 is CASGPTGGLGGKLFF. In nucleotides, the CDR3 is TGTGCTAGTGGCCCCACCGGGGGCTTAGGCGGAAAACTGTTTTTT.

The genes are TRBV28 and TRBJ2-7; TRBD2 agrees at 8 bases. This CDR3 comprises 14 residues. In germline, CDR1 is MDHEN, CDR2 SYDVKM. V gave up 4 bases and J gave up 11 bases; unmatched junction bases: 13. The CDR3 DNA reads TGTGCCAGCAGTTCCCCCGAGGGTAGCGGGACGGAGTACTTC. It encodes CASSSPEGSGTEYF.

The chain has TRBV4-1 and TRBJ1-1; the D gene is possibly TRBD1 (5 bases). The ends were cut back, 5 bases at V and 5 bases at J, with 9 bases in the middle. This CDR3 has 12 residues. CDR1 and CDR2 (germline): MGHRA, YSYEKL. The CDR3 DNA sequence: TGCGCCAGCAGCTCCAGGGAGACTGAAGCTTTCTTT. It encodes CASSSRETEAFF.

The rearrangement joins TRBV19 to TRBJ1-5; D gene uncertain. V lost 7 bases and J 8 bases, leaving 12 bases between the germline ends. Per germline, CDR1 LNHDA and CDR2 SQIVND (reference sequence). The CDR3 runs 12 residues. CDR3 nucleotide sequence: TGTGCCAGTAAAATCGAGGCGGAGCCCCAGCATTTT. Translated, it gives CASKIEAEPQHF.

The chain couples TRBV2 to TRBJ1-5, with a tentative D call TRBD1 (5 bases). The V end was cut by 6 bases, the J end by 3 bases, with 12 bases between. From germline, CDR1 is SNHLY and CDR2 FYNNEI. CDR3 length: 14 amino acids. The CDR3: CASSLGVDNQPQHF. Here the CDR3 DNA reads TGTGCCAGCAGCTTAGGGGTGGACAATCAGCCCCAGCATTTT.

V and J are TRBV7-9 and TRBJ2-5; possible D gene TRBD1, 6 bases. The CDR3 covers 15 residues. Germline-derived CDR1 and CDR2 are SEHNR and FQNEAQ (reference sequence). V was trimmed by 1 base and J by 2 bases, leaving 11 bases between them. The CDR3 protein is CASSLVGTLQETQYF. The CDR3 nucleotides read TGTGCCAGCAGCTTAGTCGGGACACTTCAAGAGACCCAGTACTTC.

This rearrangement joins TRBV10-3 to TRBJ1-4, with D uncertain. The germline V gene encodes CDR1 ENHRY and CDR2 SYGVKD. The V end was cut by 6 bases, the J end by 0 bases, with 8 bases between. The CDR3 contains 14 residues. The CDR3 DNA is TGTGCCATCAGCCAGGATGCAACTAATGAAAAACTGTTTTTT. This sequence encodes CAISQDATNEKLFF.

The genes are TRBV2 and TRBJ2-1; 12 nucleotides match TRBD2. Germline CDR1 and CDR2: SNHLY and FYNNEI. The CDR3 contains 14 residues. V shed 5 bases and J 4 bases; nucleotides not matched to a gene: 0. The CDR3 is CASSLAGGYNEQFF. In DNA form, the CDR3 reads TGTGCCAGCAGTCTAGCGGGAGGGTACAATGAGCAGTTCTTC.

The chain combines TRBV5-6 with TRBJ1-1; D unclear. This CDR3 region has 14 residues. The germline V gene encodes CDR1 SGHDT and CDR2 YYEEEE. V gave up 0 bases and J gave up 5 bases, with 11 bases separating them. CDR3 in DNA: TGTGCCAGCAGCTTGGTTATGGGCGGGACTGAAGCTTTCTTT. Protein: CASSLVMGGTEAFF.

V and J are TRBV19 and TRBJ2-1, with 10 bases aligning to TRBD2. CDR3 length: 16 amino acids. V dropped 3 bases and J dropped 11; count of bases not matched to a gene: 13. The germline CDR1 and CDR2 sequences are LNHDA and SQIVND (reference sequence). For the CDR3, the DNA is TGTGCCAGTAGTATCGGACTAGCGGTCCCCGGGGGAAAGCAGTTCTTC. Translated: CASSIGLAVPGGKQFF.

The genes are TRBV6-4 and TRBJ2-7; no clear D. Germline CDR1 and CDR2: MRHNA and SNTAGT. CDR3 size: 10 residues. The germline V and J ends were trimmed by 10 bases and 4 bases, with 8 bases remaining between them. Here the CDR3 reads CATRPYEQYF. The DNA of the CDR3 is TGTGCCACCCGCCCTTACGAGCAGTACTTC.

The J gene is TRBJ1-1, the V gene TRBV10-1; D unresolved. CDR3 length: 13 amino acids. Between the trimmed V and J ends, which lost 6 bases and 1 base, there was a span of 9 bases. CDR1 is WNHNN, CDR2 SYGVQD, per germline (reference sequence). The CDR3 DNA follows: TGCGCCAGCAGCCGGGCCAGGAACACTGAAGCTTTCTTT. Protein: CASSRARNTEAFF.

The DNA for the CDR3 is TGTGCCAGCAGTTGGACTGGGACTACGGACACTGAAGCTTTCTTT. Amino acids: CASSWTGTTDTEAFF. V and J are TRBV27 and TRBJ1-1; weak D call: TRBD1 (5 bases). Trimming took 4 bases from V and 3 from J, leaving 15 bases between them. The CDR3 covers 15 residues. CDR1 MNHEY and CDR2 SMNVEV come from the germline V gene (reference sequence).

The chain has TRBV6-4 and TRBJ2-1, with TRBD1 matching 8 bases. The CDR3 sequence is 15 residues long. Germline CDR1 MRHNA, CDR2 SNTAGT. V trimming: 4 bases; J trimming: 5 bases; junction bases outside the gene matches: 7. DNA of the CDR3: TGTGCCAGCAGTGTGACAGGGGACTTAAACAATGAGCAGTTCTTC. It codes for CASSVTGDLNNEQFF.

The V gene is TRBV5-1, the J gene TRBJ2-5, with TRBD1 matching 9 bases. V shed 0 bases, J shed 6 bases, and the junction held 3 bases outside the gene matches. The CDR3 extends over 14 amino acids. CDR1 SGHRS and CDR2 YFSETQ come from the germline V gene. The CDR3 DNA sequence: TGCGCCAGCAGCTTGGACAGGGGGCGGCAGACCCAGTACTTC. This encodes CASSLDRGRQTQYF.

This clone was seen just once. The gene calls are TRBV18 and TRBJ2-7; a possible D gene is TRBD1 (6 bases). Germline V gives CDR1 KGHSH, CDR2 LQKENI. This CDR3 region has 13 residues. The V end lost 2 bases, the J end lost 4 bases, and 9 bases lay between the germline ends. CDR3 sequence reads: CASSPMTGYEQYF. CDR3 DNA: TGTGCCAGCTCACCAATGACAGGATACGAGCAGTACTTC.

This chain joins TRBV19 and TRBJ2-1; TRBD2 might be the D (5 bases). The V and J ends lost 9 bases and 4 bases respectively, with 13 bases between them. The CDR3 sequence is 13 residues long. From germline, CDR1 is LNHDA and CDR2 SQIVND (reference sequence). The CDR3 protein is CASSFAGYNEQFF. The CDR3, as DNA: TGTGCCAGCTCCTTCGCGGGTTACAATGAGCAGTTCTTC.

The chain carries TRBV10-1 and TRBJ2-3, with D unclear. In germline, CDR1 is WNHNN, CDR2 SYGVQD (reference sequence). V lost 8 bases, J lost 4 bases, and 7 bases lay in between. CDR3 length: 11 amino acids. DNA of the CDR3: TGCGCCAGCGTAGCTCCAGATACGCAGTATTTT. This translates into CASVAPDTQYF.

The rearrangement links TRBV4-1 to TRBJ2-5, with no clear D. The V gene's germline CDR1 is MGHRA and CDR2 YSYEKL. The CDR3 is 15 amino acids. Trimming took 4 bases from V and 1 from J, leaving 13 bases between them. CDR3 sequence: CASSPSEAVQETQYF. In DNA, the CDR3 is TGCGCCAGCAGCCCCTCTGAGGCTGTCCAAGAGACCCAGTACTTC.

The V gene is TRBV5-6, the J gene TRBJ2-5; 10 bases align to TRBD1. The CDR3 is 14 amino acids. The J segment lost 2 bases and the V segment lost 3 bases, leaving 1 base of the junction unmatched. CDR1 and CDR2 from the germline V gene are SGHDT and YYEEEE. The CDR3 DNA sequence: TGTGCCAGCAGCTCGGGACAGGGGCAAGAGACCCAGTACTTC. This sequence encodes CASSSGQGQETQYF.

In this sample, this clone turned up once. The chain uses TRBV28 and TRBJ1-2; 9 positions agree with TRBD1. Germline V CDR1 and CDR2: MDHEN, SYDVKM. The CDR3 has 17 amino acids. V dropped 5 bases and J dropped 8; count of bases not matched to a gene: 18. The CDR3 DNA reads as TGTGCCAGCAGTCCAATATGGGACAGGGAGGGTAGAAGGGGCTACACCTTC. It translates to CASSPIWDREGRRGYTF.

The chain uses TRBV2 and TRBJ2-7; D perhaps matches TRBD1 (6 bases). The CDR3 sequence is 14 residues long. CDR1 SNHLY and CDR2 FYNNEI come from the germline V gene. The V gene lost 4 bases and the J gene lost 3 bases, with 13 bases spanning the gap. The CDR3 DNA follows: TGTGCCAGCAGTGTCGACACAGGGATCTACGAGCAGTACTTC. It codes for CASSVDTGIYEQYF.

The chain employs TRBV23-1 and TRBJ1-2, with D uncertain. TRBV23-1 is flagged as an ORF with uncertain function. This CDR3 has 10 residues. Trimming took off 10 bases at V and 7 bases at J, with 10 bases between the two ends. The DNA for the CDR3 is TGCGCCAATCGGCGCAGTGGCTACACCTTC. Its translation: CANRRSGYTF.

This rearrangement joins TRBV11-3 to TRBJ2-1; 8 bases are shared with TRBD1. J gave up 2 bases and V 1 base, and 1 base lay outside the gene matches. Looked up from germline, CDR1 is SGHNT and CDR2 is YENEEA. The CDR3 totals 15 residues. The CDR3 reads CASSLATGAYNEQFF. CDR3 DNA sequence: TGTGCCAGCAGCTTAGCGACAGGGGCCTACAATGAGCAGTTCTTC.

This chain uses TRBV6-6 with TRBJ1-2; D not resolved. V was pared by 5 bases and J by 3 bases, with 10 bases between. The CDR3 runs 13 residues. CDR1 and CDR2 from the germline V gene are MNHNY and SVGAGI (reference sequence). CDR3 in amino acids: CASSSDGHYGYTF. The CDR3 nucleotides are TGTGCCAGCAGTAGCGACGGGCACTATGGCTACACCTTC.